These 7 T cell receptor beta chains came from one sample sequenced in a study of cytomegalovirus exposure and HLA in healthy donors. Primers: 60 Vbeta forward and 13 Jbeta reverse. Generated by immunoSEQ multiplex PCR, the TCRdb table keeps only in-frame clones and is missing some. Altogether 85,000 to 95,000 clones are present, 65% to 75% being singletons, with the ten largest covering about 20%. Sequencing was carried out using PBMCs. These receptors all come from a man aged 25 to 40 in good health and CMV-seropositive.

J is TRBJ1-1 and V is TRBV29-1, with D possibly TRBD1 on 5 matching bases. Germline CDR1 SQVTM, CDR2 ANQGSEA. This CDR3 is 10 amino acids long. V lost 6 bases, J lost 7 bases, and 9 bases lay in between. CDR3 region: CSVGTIEAFF. CDR3 in DNA: TGCAGCGTGGGGACTATTGAAGCTTTCTTT.

The gene calls are TRBV6-5 and TRBJ1-1; D is uncertain. This CDR3 has 12 amino acids. V was clipped by 5 bases and J by 1 base, with 5 bases between them. CDR1 MNHEY and CDR2 SVGAGI come from the germline V gene. CDR3 residues: CASSRRNTEAFF. DNA of the CDR3: TGTGCCAGCAGTAGGAGGAACACTGAAGCTTTCTTT.

The chain links TRBV5-1 to TRBJ2-1; TRBD1 matches 7 bases. After removal of 0 bases from V and 7 bases from J, the junction contained 7 bases not matched to a gene. The length of the CDR3 is 15 residues. The germline gives CDR1 SGHRS, CDR2 YFSETQ. The CDR3 coding sequence is TGCGCCAGCAGCTTGGGGGGACAGTCCGGGAATGAGCAGTTCTTC. This sequence encodes CASSLGGQSGNEQFF.

The chain couples TRBV4-2 to TRBJ1-5; TRBD1 might be the D (5 bases). The CDR3 extends over 15 amino acids. The germline CDR1 and CDR2 sequences are LGHNA and YNFKEQ. V lost 1 base to trimming and J lost 0 bases, with 7 bases between them. As DNA, the CDR3 is TGTGCCAGCAGCCAAGGACAGTATAGCAATCAGCCCCAGCATTTT. It is translated as CASSQGQYSNQPQHF.

V usage is TRBV11-2 and J usage is TRBJ1-1; no clear D gene. Germline-derived CDR1 and CDR2 are SGHAT and FQNNGV. V shed 3 bases and J shed 1 base, with 9 bases lying between them. The CDR3 runs to 14 residues. CDR3 DNA sequence: TGTGCCAGCAGCTTTGGGAGGGCGAACACTGAAGCTTTCTTT. Residues: CASSFGRANTEAFF.

This clone was observed a few times. J is TRBJ2-1 and V is TRBV7-3; 8 bases match TRBD2. There are 15 residues in the CDR3. Germline-derived CDR1 and CDR2 are SGHTA and FQGTGA. V shed 1 base and J 3 bases; nucleotides not matched to a gene: 2. In nucleotides, the CDR3 is TGTGCCAGCAGCTTAAGTGGGACTAGCTACAATGAGCAGTTCTTC. The encoded protein is CASSLSGTSYNEQFF.

The chain recombines TRBV6-1 with TRBJ2-1; D not certain. The V and J ends lost 5 bases and 8 bases respectively, with 7 bases between them. Germline V CDR1 and CDR2: MNHNS, SASEGT. The CDR3 loop spans 11 amino acids. Here the CDR3 reads CASSSVYEQFF. The CDR3 region has the DNA TGTGCCAGCAGTTCCGTGTATGAGCAGTTCTTC.